The sample holds many counts of the clone carrying this TCR beta chain. This entry is derived from a study of blood T cell repertoires in COVID-19. In the study overall: COVID-19 samples, acute and convalescent, were from the United States, Italy and Spain. From T cells, B-cell-depleted T cells, or PBMCs came the material, which was cDNA or gDNA.

This CDR3 has 15 residues. Germline lookup yields CDR1 SEHNR and CDR2 FQNEAQ (reference sequence). Trimming took 5 bases from V and 0 from J, leaving 11 bases between them. As handled by the study authors: It was from reference gene primer amplification that nucleated cell counts were estimated. Generated by immunoSEQ multiplex PCR, the TCRdb table keeps only in-frame clones and is missing some. V, J and clone size derive from that table, while D and trimming were established from the DNA sequence. Here the sample spans 250,000 to 350,000 clones, 89% being singletons. The chain recombines TRBV7-9 with TRBJ2-1; a weak D match, TRBD2 (5 bases). This receptor was taken from a woman aged 55-69 years with acute or convalescent COVID-19. The material sequenced was peripheral blood. This CDR3 is CASSPGRSSYNEQFF. As DNA, the CDR3 is TGTGCCAGCAGCCCGGGAAGGAGCTCCTACAATGAGCAGTTCTTC.